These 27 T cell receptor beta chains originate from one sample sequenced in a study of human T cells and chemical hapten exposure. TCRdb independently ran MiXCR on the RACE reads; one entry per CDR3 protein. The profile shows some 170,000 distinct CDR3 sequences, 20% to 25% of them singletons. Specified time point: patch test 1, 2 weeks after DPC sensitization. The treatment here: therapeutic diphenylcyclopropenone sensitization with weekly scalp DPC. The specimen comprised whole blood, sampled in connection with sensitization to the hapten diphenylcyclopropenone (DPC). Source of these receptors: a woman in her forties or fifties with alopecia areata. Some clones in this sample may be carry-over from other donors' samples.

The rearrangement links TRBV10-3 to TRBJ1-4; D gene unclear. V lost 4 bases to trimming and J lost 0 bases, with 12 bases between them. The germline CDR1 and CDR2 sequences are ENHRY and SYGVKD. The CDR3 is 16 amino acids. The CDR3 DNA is TGTGCCATCAGTGCTAAAGGGCTTGCAACTAATGAAAAACTGTTTTTT. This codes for CAISAKGLATNEKLFF.

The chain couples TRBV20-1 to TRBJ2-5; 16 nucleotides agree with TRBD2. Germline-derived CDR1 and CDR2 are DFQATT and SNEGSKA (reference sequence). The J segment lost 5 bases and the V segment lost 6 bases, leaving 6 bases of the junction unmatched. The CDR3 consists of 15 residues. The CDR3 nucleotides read TGCAGTGCCCCGGGACTAGCGGGAGGGTATGAGACCCAGTACTTC. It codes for CSAPGLAGGYETQYF.

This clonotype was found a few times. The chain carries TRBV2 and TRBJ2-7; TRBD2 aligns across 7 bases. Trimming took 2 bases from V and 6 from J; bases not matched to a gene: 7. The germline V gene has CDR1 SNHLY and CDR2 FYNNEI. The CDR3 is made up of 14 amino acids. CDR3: CASSERREFGEQYF. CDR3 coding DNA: TGTGCCAGCAGTGAAAGGCGGGAGTTCGGCGAGCAGTACTTC.

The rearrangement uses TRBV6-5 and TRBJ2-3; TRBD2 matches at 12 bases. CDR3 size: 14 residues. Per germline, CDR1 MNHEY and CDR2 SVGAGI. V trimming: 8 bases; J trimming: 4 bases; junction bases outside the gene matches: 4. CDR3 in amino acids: CASRLAGAADTQYF. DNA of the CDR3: TGTGCCAGCCGACTAGCGGGAGCGGCAGATACGCAGTATTTT.

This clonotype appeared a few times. The CDR3 DNA sequence: TGTGCCAGCAGCGTAGTGGGAGCCGGGGAGCTGTTTTTT. Translated, it gives CASSVVGAGELFF. This rearrangement joins TRBV9 to TRBJ2-2; D may be TRBD2 (5 bases). The germline gives CDR1 SGDLS, CDR2 YYNGEE. The CDR3 is 13 amino acids. V was pared by 0 bases and J by 6 bases, with 6 bases between.

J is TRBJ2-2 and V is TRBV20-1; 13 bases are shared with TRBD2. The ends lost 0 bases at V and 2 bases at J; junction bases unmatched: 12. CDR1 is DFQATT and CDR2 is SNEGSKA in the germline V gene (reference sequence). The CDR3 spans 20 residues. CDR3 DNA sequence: TGCAGTGCTAGAGATGACCCGGGACTAGCGGGGCTCCTTAACACCGGGGAGCTGTTTTTT. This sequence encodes CSARDDPGLAGLLNTGELFF.

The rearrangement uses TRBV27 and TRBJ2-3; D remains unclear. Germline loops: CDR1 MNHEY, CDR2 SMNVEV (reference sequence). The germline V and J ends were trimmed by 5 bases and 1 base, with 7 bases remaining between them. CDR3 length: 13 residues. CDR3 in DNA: TGTGCCAGCAGTGCTCTGGGCACAGATACGCAGTATTTT. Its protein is CASSALGTDTQYF.

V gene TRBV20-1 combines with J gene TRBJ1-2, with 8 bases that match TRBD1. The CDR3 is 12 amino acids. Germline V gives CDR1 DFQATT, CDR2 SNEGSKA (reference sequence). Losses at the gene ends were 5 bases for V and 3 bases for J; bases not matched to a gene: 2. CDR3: CSAQQGDYGYTF. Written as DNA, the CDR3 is TGCAGTGCTCAACAGGGGGACTATGGCTACACCTTC.

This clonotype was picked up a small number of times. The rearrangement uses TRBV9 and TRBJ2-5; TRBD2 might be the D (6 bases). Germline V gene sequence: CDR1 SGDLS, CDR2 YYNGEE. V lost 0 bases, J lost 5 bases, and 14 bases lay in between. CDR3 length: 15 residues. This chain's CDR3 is CASSVAGGGWETQYF. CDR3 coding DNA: TGTGCCAGCAGCGTAGCTGGGGGAGGATGGGAGACCCAGTACTTC.

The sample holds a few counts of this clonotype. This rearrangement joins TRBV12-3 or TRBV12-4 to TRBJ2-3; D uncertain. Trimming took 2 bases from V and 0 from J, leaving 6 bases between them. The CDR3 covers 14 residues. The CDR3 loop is CASSLFGSTDTQYF. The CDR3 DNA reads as TGTGCCAGCAGTTTATTCGGAAGCACAGATACGCAGTATTTT.

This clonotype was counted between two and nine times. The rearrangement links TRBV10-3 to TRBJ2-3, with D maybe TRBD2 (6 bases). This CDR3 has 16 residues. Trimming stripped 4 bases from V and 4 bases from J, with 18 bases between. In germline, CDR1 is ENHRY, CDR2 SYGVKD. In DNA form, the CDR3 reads TGTGCCATCAGTGCCCTGACTAGTGTATTGCCAGATACGCAGTATTTT. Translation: CAISALTSVLPDTQYF.

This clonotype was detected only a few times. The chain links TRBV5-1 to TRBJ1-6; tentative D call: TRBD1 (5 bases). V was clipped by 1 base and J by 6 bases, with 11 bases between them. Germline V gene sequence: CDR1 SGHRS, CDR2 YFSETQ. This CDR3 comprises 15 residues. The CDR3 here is CASSLLPGTNSPLHF. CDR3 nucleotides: TGCGCCAGCAGCTTGTTGCCGGGGACTAATTCACCCCTCCACTTT.

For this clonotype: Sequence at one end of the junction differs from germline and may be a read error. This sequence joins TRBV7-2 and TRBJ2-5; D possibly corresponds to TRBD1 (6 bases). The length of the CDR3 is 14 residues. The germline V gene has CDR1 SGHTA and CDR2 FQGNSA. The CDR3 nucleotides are TGCGCCAGCAGCCAAGGACAGATTCAAGAGACCCAGTACTTC. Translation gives CASSQGQIQETQYF.

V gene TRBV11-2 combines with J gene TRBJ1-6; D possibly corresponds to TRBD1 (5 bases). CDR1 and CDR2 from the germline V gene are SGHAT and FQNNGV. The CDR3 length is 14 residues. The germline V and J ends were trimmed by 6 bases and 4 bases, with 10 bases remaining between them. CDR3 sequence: CASRGTSYNSPLHF. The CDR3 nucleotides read TGTGCCAGCAGGGGGACTAGTTATAATTCACCCCTCCACTTT.

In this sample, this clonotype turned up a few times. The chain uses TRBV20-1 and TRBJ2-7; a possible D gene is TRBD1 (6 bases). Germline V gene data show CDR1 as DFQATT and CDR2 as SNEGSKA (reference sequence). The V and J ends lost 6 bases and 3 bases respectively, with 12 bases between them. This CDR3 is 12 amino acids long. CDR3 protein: CSARPDSYEQYF. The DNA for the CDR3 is TGCAGTGCCCGCCCGGACAGCTACGAGCAGTACTTC.

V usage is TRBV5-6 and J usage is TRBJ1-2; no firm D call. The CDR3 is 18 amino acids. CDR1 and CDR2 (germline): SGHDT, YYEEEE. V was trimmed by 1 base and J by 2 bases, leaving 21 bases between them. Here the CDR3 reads CASSLPPQRPKTNYGYTF. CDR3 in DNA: TGTGCCAGCAGCTTGCCCCCCCAACGACCCAAGACGAACTATGGCTACACCTTC. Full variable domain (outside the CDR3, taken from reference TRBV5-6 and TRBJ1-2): DAGVTQSPTHLIKTRGQQVTLRCSPKSGHDTVSWYQQALGQGPQFIFQYYEEEERQRGNFPDRFSGHQFPNYSSELNVNALLLGDSALYLCASSLPPQRPKTNYGYTFGSGTRLTVV.

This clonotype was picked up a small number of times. The CDR3 sequence: CAWSVPGTIVPGNTIYF. Here the CDR3 DNA reads TGTGCCTGGAGTGTCCCCGGGACAATTGTTCCTGGAAACACCATATATTTT. The chain couples TRBV30 to TRBJ1-3; D is perhaps TRBD1 (6 bases). This CDR3 region has 17 residues. The germline V gene has CDR1 GTSNPN and CDR2 SVGIG (reference sequence). V lost 0 bases, J lost 2 bases, and 17 bases lay in between.

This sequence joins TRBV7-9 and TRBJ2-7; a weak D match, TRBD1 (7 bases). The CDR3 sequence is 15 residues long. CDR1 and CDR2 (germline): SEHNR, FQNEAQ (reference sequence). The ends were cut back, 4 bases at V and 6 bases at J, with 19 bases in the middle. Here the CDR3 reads CASSSPVGGTVEQYF. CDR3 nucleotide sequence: TGTGCCAGCAGCTCCCCTGTAGGCGGGACAGTCGAGCAGTACTTC. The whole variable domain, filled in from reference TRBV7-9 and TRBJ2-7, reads DTGVSQNPRHKITKRGQNVTFRCDPISEHNRLYWYRQTLGQGPEFLTYFQNEAQLEKSRLLSDRFSAERPKGSFSTLEIQRTEQGDSAMYLCASSSPVGGTVEQYFGPGTRLTVT.

The CDR3 nucleotides are TGTGCCAGCAGTCCGAGCGGGGTTGGCGCAGATACGCAGTATTTT. It specifies CASSPSGVGADTQYF. V gene TRBV12-3 or TRBV12-4 combines with J gene TRBJ2-3; TRBD2 matches at 7 bases. V trimming: 5 bases; J trimming: 4 bases; junction bases outside the gene matches: 9. The CDR3 has 15 residues.

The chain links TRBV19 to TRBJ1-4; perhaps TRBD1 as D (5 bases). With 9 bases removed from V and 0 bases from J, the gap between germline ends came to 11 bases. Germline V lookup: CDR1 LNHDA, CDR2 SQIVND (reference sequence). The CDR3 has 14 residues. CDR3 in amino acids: CASRDAATNEKLFF. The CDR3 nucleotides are TGTGCCAGCCGGGACGCTGCAACTAATGAAAAACTGTTTTTT.

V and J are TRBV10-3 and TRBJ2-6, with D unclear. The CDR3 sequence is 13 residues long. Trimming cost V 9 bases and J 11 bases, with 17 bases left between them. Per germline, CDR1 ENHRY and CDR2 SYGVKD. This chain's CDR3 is CAIYSPLLDVLTF. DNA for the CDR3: TGTGCCATTTACAGCCCTTTGCTAGACGTCCTGACTTTC.

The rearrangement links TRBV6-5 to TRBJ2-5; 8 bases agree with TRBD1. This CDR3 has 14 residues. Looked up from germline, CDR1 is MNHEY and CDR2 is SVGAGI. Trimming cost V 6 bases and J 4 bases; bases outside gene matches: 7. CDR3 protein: CASSLQGVGETQYF. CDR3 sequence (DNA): TGTGCCAGCAGCCTACAGGGGGTAGGAGAGACCCAGTACTTC.

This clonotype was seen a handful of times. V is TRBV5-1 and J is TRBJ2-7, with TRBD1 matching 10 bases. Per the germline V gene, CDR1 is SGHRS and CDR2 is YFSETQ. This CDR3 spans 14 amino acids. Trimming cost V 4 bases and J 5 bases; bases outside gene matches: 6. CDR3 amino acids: CASSGDRGSHEQYF. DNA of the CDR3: TGCGCCAGCAGCGGGGACAGGGGATCCCACGAGCAGTACTTC.

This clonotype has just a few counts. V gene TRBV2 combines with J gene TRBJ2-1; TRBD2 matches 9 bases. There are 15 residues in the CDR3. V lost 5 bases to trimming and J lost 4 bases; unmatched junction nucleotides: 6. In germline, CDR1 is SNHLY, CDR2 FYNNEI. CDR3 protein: CASSPLGLAYNEQFF. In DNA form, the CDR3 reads TGTGCCAGCAGTCCCCTGGGACTAGCTTACAATGAGCAGTTCTTC.

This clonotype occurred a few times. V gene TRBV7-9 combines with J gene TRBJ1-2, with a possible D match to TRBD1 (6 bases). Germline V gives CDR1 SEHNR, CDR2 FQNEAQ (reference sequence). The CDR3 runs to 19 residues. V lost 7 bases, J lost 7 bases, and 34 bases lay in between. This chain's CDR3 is CASILSSAHPRWTDRGYTF. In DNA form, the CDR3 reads TGTGCCAGCATTCTCTCATCTGCGCACCCTCGGTGGACAGATCGTGGCTACACCTTC.

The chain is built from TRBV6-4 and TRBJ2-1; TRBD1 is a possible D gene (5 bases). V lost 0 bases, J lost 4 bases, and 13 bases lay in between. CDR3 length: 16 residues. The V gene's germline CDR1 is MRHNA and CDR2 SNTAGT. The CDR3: CASSDSPLGQYNEQFF. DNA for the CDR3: TGTGCCAGCAGTGACTCGCCCTTGGGGCAGTACAATGAGCAGTTCTTC.

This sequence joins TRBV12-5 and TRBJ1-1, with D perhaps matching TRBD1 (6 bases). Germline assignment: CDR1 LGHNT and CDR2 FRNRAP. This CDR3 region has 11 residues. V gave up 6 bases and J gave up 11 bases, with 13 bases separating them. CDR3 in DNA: TGTGCTAGTGGAATATCCCAGGGGGCTTTCTTT. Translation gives CASGISQGAFF.